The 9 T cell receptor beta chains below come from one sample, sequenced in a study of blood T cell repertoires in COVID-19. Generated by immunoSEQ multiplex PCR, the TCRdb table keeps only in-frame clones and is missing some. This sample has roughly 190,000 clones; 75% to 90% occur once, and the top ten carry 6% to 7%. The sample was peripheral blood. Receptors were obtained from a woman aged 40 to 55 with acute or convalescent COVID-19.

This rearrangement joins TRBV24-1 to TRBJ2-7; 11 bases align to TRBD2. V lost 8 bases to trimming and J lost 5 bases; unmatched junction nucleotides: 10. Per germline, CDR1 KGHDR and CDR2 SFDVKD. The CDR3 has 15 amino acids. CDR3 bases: TGTGCCACCAACCAGACTAGCGGGATACCCCACGAGCAGTACTTC. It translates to CATNQTSGIPHEQYF.

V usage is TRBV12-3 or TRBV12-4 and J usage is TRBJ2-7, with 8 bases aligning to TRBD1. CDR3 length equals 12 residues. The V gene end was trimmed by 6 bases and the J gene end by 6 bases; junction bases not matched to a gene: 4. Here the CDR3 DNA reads TGTGCCAGCAGCCCCGGACAGGGCGAGCAGTACTTC. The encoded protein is CASSPGQGEQYF.

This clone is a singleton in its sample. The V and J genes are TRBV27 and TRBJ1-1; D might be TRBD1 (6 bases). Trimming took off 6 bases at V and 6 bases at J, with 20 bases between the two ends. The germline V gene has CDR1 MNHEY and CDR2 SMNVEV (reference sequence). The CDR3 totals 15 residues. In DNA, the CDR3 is TGTGCCAGCAGCCAAGCCCCCAACAGGGCCCCTGAAGCTTTCTTT. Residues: CASSQAPNRAPEAFF.

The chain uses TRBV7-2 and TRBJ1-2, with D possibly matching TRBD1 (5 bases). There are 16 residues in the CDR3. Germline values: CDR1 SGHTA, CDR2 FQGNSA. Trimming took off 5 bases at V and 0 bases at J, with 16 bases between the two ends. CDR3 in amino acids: CASSPSEGTANYGYTF. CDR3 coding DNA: TGTGCCAGCAGCCCATCGGAGGGGACGGCTAACTATGGCTACACCTTC.

CDR3 in amino acids: CASSQLQTSGPQSSYEQYF. DNA of the CDR3: TGCGCCAGCAGCCAATTGCAGACTAGCGGGCCCCAGAGCTCCTACGAGCAGTACTTC. V is TRBV4-1 and J is TRBJ2-7; TRBD2 agrees at 10 bases. Germline V CDR1 and CDR2: MGHRA, YSYEKL. The CDR3 has 19 amino acids. Losses at the gene ends were 2 bases for V and 0 bases for J; bases not matched to a gene: 13.

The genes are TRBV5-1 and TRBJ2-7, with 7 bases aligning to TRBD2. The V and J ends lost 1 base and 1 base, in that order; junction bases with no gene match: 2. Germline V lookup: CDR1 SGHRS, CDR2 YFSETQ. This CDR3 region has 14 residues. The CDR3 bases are TGCGCCAGCAGCTTGCCGGGGGGATCCTACGAGCAGTACTTC. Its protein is CASSLPGGSYEQYF.

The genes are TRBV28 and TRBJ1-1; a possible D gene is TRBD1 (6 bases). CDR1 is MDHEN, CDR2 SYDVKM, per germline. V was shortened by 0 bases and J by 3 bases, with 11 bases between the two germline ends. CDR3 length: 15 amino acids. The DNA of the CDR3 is TGTGCCAGCAGTTTATGGGCCAGGGGTTACACTGAAGCTTTCTTT. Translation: CASSLWARGYTEAFF.

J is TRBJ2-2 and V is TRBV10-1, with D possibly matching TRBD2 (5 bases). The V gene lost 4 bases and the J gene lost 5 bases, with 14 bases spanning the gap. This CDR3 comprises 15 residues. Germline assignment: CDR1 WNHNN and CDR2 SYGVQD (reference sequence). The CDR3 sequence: CASSGGSRKTGELFF. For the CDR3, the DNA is TGCGCCAGCAGTGGAGGGTCACGCAAAACCGGGGAGCTGTTTTTT.

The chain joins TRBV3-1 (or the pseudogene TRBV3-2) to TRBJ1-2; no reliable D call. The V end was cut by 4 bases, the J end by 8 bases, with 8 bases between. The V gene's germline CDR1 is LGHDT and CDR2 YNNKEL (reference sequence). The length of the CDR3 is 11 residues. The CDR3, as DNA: TGTGCCAGCAGCCGCAGCGGGGGCTACACCTTC. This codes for CASSRSGGYTF.